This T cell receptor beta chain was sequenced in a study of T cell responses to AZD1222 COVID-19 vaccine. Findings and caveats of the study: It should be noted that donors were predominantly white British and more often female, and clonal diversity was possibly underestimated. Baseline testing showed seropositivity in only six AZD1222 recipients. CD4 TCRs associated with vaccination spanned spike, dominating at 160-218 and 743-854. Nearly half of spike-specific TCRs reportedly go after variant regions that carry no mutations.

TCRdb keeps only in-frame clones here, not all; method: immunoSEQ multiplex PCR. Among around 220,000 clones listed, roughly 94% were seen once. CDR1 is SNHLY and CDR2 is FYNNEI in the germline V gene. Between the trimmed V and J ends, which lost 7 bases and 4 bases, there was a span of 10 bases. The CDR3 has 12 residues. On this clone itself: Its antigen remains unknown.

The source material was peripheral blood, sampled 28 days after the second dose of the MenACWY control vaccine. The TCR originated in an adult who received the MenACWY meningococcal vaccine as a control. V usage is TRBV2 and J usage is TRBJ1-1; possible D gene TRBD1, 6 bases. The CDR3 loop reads CASIGGLTEAFF. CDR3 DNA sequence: TGTGCCAGCATAGGGGGGCTCACTGAAGCTTTCTTT.